This TCR beta chain was captured by sequencing in a study of blood T cell repertoires in COVID-19. Across the whole study: Donors in the United States, Italy and Spain gave samples during acute or convalescent COVID-19. The cDNA or gDNA used as material had been derived from T cells, B-cell-depleted T cells, or PBMCs.

Participant reports of clinical history set cohort assignment. Two negative PCRs, clearance, or symptom resolution had been documented for recovered Cohort 3 donors. Profiled with immunoSEQ multiplex PCR; TCRdb holds only in-frame clones, not every one. This repertoire shows 300,000 to 350,000 clones, roughly 87% found once; its top ten account for around 9.3%. The CDR3 totals 13 residues. Germline V gene data show CDR1 as SEHNR and CDR2 as FQNEAQ (reference sequence). Trimming shortened V by 8 bases and J by 3 bases, and 14 bases separated the two germline ends. Sequenced input: PBMCs or T cells enriched from blood (not recorded which). The J gene is TRBJ2-7, the V gene TRBV7-9; tentative D call: TRBD1 (6 bases). This receptor was obtained from a woman under 30 who had recovered from COVID-19. This chain's CDR3 is CASGAGALYEQYF. CDR3 nucleotide sequence: TGTGCCAGCGGGGCAGGGGCCCTCTACGAGCAGTACTTC. The full variable domain, its missing parts supplied by reference TRBV7-9 and TRBJ2-7, is DTGVSQNPRHKITKRGQNVTFRCDPISEHNRLYWYRQTLGQGPEFLTYFQNEAQLEKSRLLSDRFSAERPKGSFSTLEIQRTEQGDSAMYLCASGAGALYEQYFGPGTRLTVT.